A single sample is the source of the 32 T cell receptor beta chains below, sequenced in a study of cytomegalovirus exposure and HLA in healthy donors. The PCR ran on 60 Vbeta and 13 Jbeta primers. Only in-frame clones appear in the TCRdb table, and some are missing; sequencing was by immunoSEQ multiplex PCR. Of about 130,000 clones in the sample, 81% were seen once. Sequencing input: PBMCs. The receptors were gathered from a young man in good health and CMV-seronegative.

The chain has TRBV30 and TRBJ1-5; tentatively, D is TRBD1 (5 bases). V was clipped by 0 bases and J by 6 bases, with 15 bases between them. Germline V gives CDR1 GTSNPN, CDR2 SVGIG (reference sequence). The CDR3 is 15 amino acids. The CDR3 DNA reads TGTGCCTGGAGTGTTAATTGGAGGAGGGGTCAGCCCCAGCATTTT. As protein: CAWSVNWRRGQPQHF.

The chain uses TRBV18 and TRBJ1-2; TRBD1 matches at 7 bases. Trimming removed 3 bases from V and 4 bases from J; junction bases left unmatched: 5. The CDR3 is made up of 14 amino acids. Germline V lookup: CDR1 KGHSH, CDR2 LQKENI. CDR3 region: CASSPTGESYGYTF. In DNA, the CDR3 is TGTGCCAGCTCACCCACAGGGGAGAGCTATGGCTACACCTTC.

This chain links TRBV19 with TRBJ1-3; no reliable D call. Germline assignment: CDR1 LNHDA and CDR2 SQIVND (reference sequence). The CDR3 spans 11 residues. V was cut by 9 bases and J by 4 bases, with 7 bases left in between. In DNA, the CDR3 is TGTGCCAGCTTAGAAGGAAACACCATATATTTT. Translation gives CASLEGNTIYF.

In DNA, the CDR3 is TGTGCCACCAGCAGAGATGGTGTGGGGCAGGGCAGTCAGCCCCAGCATTTT. Translated: CATSRDGVGQGSQPQHF. The chain joins TRBV15 to TRBJ1-5; the D gene is possibly TRBD1 (5 bases). Germline V lookup: CDR1 LNHNV, CDR2 YYDKDF (reference sequence). There are 17 residues in the CDR3. Trimming took off 0 bases at V and 6 bases at J, with 18 bases between the two ends.

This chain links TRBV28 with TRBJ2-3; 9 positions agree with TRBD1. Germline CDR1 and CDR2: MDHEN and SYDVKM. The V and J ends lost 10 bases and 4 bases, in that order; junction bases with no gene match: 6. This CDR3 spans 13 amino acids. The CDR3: CATGTGSPDTQYF. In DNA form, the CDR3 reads TGTGCCACCGGGACAGGGTCCCCAGATACGCAGTATTTT.

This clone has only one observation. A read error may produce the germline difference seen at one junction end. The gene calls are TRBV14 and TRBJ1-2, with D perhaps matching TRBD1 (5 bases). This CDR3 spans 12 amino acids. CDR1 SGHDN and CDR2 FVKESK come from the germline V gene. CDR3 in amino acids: CASSQDSQHRSF. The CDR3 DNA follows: TGTGCCAGCAGCCAAGATTCTCAGCACAGGAGCTTC.

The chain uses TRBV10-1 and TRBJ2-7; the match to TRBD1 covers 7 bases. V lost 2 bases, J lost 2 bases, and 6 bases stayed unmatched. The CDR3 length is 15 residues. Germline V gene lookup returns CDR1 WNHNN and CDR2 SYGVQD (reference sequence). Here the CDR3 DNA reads TGCGCCAGCAGTGAGAATGTGGGACAGACCTACGAGCAGTACTTC. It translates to CASSENVGQTYEQYF.

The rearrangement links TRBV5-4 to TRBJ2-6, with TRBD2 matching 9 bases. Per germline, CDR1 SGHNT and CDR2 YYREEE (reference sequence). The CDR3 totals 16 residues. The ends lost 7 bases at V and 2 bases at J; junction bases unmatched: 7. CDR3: CASFSGGKTGANVLTF. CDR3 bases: TGTGCCAGCTTCAGCGGGGGGAAGACTGGGGCCAACGTCCTGACTTTC.

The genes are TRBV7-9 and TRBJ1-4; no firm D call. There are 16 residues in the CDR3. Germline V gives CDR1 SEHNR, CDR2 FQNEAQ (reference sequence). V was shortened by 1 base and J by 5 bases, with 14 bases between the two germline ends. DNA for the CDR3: TGTGCCAGCAGCTTAGACCGATCGGGTTGGAATGAAAAACTGTTTTTT. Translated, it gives CASSLDRSGWNEKLFF.

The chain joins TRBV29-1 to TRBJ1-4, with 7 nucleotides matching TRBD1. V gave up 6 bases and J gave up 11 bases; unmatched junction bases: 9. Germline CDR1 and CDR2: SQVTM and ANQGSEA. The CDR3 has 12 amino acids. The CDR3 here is CSVADRSYKLFF. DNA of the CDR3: TGCAGCGTGGCGGACAGGTCATATAAACTGTTTTTT. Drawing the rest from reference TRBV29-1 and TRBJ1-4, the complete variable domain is SAVISQKPSRDICQRGTSLTIQCQVDSQVTMMFWYRQQPGQSLTLIATANQGSEATYESGFVIDKFPISRPNLTFSTLTVSNMSPEDSSIYLCSVADRSYKLFFGSGTQLSVL.

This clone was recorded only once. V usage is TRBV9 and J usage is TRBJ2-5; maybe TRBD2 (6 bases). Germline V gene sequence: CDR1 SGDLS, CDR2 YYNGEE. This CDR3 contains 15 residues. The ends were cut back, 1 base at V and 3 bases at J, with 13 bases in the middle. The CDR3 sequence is CASSVRAGLKETQYF. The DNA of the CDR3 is TGTGCCAGCAGCGTACGGGCGGGGCTTAAAGAGACCCAGTACTTC.

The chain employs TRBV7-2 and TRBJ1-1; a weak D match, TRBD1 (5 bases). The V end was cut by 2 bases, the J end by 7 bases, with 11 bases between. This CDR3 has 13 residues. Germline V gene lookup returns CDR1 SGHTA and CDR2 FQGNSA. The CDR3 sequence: CASSLFGGFEAFF. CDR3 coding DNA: TGTGCCAGCAGCTTATTTGGGGGGTTTGAAGCTTTCTTT.

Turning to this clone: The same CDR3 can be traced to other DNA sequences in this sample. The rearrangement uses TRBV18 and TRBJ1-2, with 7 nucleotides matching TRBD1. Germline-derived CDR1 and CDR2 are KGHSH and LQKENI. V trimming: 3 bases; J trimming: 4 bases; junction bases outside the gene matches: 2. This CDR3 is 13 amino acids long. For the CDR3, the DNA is TGTGCCAGCTCACCGTCAGGGGGCTATGGCTACACCTTC. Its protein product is CASSPSGGYGYTF.

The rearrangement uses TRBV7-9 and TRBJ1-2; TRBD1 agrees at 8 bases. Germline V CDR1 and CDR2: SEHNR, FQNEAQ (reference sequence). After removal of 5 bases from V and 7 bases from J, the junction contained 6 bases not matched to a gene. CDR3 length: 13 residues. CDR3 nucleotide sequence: TGTGCCAGCAGCCTCAGGGGGCGCGGTGGCTACACCTTC. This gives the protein CASSLRGRGGYTF.

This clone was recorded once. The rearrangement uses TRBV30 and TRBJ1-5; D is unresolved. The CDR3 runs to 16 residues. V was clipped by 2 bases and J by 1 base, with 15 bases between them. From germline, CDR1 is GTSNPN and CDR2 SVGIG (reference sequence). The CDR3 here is CAWSPPTLQSNQPQHF. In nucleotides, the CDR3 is TGTGCCTGGAGTCCACCGACACTCCAGAGCAATCAGCCCCAGCATTTT.

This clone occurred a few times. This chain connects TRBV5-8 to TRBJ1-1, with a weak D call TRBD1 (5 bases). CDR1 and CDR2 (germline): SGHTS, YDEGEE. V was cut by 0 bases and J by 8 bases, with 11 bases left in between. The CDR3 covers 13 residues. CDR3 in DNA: TGTGCCAGCAGCTTGGCCGGGGGGGAGGAAGCTTTCTTT. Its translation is CASSLAGGEEAFF.

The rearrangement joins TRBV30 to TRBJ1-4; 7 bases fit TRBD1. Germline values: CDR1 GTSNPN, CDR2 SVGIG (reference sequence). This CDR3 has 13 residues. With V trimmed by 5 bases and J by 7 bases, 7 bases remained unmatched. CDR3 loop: CAWERQGGEKLFF. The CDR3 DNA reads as TGTGCCTGGGAGCGACAGGGCGGTGAAAAACTGTTTTTT.

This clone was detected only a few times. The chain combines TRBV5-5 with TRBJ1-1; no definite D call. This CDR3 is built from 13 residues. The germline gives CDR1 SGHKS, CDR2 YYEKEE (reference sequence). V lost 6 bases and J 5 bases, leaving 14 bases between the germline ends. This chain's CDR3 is CASTGFRRTEAFF. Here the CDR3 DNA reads TGTGCCAGCACGGGTTTTCGTAGGACTGAAGCTTTCTTT.

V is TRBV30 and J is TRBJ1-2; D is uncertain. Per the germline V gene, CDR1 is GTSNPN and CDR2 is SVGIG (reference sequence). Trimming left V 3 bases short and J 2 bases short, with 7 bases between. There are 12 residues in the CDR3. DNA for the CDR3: TGTGCCTGGAGGACACAAAACTATGGCTACACCTTC. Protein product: CAWRTQNYGYTF.

As DNA, the CDR3 is TGTGCCAGCAGCGCCAGACTAGCGGGGGGGATCTCGACAGATACGCAGTATTTT. Translation gives CASSARLAGGISTDTQYF. The chain links TRBV9 to TRBJ2-3; 14 positions agree with TRBD2. Germline CDR1 is SGDLS and CDR2 is YYNGEE. V lost 3 bases, J lost 3 bases, and 9 bases stayed unmatched. The CDR3 runs to 18 residues.

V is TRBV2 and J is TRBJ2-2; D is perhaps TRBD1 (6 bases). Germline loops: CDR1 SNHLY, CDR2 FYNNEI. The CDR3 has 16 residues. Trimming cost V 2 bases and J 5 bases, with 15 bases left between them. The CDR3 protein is CASSETQGSLTGELFF. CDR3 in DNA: TGTGCCAGCAGTGAAACGCAGGGGTCCCTAACCGGGGAGCTGTTTTTT.

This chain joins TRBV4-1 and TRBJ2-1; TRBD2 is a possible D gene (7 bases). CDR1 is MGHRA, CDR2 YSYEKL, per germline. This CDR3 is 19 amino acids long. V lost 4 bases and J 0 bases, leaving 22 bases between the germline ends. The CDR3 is CASSPSGGGGPSSYNEQFF. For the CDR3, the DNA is TGCGCCAGCAGCCCCTCTGGTGGGGGGGGCCCTAGCTCCTACAATGAGCAGTTCTTC.

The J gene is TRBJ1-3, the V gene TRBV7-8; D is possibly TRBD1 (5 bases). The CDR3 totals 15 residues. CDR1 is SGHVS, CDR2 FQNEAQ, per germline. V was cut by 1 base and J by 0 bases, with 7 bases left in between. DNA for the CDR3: TGTGCCAGCAGCTTAGGACAGTTCTCTGGAAACACCATATATTTT. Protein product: CASSLGQFSGNTIYF.

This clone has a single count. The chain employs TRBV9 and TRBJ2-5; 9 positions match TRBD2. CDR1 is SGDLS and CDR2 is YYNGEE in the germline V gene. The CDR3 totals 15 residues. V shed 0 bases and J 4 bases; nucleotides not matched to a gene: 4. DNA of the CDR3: TGTGCCAGCAGCGTAGGCGGGGGGGCCCTAGAGACCCAGTACTTC. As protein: CASSVGGGALETQYF.

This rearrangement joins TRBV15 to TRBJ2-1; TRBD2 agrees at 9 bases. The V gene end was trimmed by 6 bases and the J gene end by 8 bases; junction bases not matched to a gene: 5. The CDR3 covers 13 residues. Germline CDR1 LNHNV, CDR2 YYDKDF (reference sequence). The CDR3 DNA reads TGTGCCACCAGTCCTAGCGGGGTCGATGAGCAGTTCTTC. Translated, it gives CATSPSGVDEQFF.

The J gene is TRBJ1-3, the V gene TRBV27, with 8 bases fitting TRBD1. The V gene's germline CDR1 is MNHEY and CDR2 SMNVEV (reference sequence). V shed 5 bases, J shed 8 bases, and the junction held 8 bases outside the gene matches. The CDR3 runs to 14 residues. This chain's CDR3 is CASSPWTGQDTIYF. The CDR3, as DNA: TGTGCCAGCAGTCCATGGACAGGGCAGGACACCATATATTTT.

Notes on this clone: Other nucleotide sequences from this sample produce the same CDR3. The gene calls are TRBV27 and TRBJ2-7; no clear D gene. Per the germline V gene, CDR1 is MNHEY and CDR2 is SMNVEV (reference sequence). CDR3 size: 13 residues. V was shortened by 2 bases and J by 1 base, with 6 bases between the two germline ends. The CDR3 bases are TGTGCCAGCAGTTTAACATCTTCCTACGAGCAGTACTTC. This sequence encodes CASSLTSSYEQYF.

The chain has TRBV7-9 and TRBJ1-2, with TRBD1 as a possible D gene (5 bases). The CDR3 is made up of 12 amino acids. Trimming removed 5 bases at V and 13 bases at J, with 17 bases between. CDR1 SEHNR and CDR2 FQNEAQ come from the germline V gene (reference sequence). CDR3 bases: TGTGCCAGCAGCATTGGACAAGGCGGTCTCACCTTC. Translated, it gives CASSIGQGGLTF.

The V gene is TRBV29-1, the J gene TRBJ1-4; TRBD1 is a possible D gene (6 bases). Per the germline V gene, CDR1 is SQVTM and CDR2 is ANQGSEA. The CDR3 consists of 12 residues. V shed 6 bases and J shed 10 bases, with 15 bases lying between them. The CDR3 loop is CSVSRGQRKLFF. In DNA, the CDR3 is TGCAGCGTAAGCCGGGGACAACGAAAACTGTTTTTT.

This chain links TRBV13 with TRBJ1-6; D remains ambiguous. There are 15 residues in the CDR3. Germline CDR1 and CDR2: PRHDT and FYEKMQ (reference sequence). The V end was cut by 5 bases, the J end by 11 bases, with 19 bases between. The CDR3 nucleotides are TGTGCCAGCAGCCAACGTCGGGTCTCCGATCCACCCCTCCACTTT. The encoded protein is CASSQRRVSDPPLHF. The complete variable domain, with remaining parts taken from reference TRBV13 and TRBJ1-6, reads AAGVIQSPRHLIKEKRETATLKCYPIPRHDTVYWYQQGPGQDPQFLISFYEKMQSDKGSIPDRFSAQQFSDYHSELNMSSLELGDSALYFCASSQRRVSDPPLHFGNGTRLTVT.

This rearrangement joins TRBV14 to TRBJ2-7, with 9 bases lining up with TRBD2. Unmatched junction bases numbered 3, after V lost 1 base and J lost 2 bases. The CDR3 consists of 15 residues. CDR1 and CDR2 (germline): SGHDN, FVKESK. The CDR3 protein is CASSQGLAVTYEQYF. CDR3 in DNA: TGTGCCAGCAGCCAAGGACTAGCGGTTACCTACGAGCAGTACTTC.

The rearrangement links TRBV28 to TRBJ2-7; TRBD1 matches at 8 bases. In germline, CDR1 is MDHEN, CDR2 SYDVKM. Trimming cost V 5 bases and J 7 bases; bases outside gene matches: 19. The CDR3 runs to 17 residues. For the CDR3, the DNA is TGTGCCAGCAGTATGTACGGTCGGGGCAGGGGGCTCCGGGAGCAGTACTTC. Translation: CASSMYGRGRGLREQYF.